These 12 T cell receptor beta chains originate from one sample sequenced in a study of T cells expressing NK-cell markers (dated by TCRdb to about 2020). Libraries were made using 5' RACE. This sample was sequenced with an Illumina HiSeq 2000. Through TCRdb reprocessing, the reads give one entry per CDR3 protein sequence; DNA is omitted. This specimen's table enumerates roughly 280,000 distinct CDR3 sequences. The ten largest account for about 0.4% of the sample. The sequencing input was blood T cells: a sorted CD56 or NKG2C T cell subset, CD4+ or CD8+ T cells, or bulk PBMC T cells (not recorded which). The receptors were sampled from a man younger than 35 in good health. Donor details come from another sample of the same person, matched by shared clones.

This chain connects TRBV6-1 to TRBJ1-2. The CDR3 is 14 amino acids. Germline-derived CDR1 and CDR2 are MNHNS and SASEGT. The CDR3: CASSPYRAPYGYTF.

The genes are TRBV25-1 and TRBJ2-3; the TRBD1 assignment by TCRdb is unverifiable without DNA. This CDR3 spans 15 amino acids. Germline V gene data show CDR1 as MGHDK and CDR2 as SYGVNS. CDR3 amino acids: CASSPLMGAVDTQYF.

CDR3 loop: CASSQRGRSEAFF. The rearrangement joins TRBV7-3 to TRBJ1-1; the D call of TRBD1 rests on TCRdb alone, since no DNA is present to check it. The CDR3 runs 13 residues. Germline V gives CDR1 SGHTA, CDR2 FQGTGA.

The rearrangement uses TRBV7-2 and TRBJ1-1. Germline V lookup: CDR1 SGHTA, CDR2 FQGNSA. CDR3 length: 14 amino acids. The CDR3: CASSLMTVNTEAFF.

V and J are TRBV4-2 and TRBJ2-7; the TCRdb call, TRBD2, lacks DNA for checking. Germline assignment: CDR1 LGHNA and CDR2 YNFKEQ. This CDR3 has 12 residues. CDR3 region: CASGLAGGPQYF.

The genes are TRBV5-1 and TRBJ2-5; TCRdb's D gene call, TRBD1, goes unchecked for lack of DNA. The CDR3 totals 13 residues. Looked up from germline, CDR1 is SGHRS and CDR2 is YFSETQ. The CDR3 sequence: CASSRDREKTQYF.

The V and J genes are TRBV11-1 and TRBJ1-6; TCRdb returns TRBD1, unconfirmable since there is no DNA. The CDR3 covers 18 residues. Germline V gene sequence: CDR1 SGHAT, CDR2 FQDESV (reference sequence). Here the CDR3 reads CASSTGDSMGSHGSPLHF.

J is TRBJ2-1 and V is TRBV20-1; TCRdb's assignment of TRBD1 cannot be checked, as there is no DNA. This CDR3 is 13 amino acids long. Per the germline V gene, CDR1 is DFQATT and CDR2 is SNEGSKA (reference sequence). This CDR3 reads CSANQGKYNEQFF.

This chain joins TRBV11-2 and TRBJ2-5; the TCRdb call, TRBD2, lacks DNA for checking. The CDR3 has 17 residues. CDR1 and CDR2 (germline): SGHAT, FQNNGV. The CDR3 spells CASSSLVRGRRRETQYF.

V is TRBV12-3 or TRBV12-4 and J is TRBJ2-1. The CDR3 spans 14 residues. This CDR3 is CASTLRLSYNEQFF.

V usage is TRBV20-1 and J usage is TRBJ2-1; TCRdb reports TRBD2, a call that lacks DNA to check it against. The germline V gene encodes CDR1 DFQATT and CDR2 SNEGSKA (reference sequence). The length of the CDR3 is 15 residues. CDR3 in amino acids: CSAHNSGTSWEEQFF.

The chain has TRBV6-1 and TRBJ1-2; checking the TCRdb D call of TRBD1 is not possible without DNA. Germline V gives CDR1 MNHNS, CDR2 SASEGT. This CDR3 has 19 amino acids. CDR3: CASSGGQGEYEKGLYGYTF.